This is a list of T cell receptor beta chains from one sample in a study of chemoradiotherapy in HPV16-positive cancers. The repertoire was sequenced with immunoSEQ multiplex PCR; TCRdb's copy has only in-frame clones and lacks some. Here the sample spans some 11,000 clones, 72% being singletons. Sampling was carried out from a patient who underwent chemoradiotherapy. These receptors were obtained from a human donor with HPV-associated anogenital cancer. The CDR3 runs from the conserved cysteine through the conserved F or W. The D gene is left open where the match is weak. Rows may omit the clone size; those that give it use once, few, many or a size class.

clone_size	d_call	cdr3_length	v_call	j_call	cdr3_aa	cdr3_nt
NA	NA	14	TRBV15	TRBJ1-6	CATSRDRGNSPLHF	TGTGCCACCAGCAGAGATCGCGGGAATTCACCCCTCCACTTT
NA	NA	11	TRBV30	TRBJ2-7	CAWSDSYEQYF	TGTGCCTGGAGTGATAGCTACGAGCAGTACTTC
few	NA	13	TRBV28	TRBJ2-2	CASSSLGTGELFF	TGTGCCAGCAGTTCCCTGGGCACCGGGGAGCTGTTTTTT
NA	TRBD1	14	TRBV28	TRBJ1-2	CASSLTGKVYGYTF	TGTGCCAGCAGTTTGACAGGGAAGGTCTATGGCTACACCTTC
NA	TRBD2	18	TRBV2	TRBJ2-1	CASSEAFPGLAGGNEQFF	TGTGCCAGCAGTGAAGCCTTTCCGGGACTAGCGGGGGGCAATGAGCAGTTCTTC
NA	NA	13	TRBV6-1	TRBJ2-3	CASSYGGTDTQYF	TGTGCCAGCAGTTATGGGGGCACAGATACGCAGTATTTT
NA	TRBD1	15	TRBV5-1	TRBJ1-4	CASTETGDVSEKLFF	TGCGCCAGCACCGAAACAGGGGATGTAAGTGAAAAACTGTTTTTT
NA	NA	14	TRBV10-3	TRBJ1-5	CATGGVFGNQPQHF	TGTGCCACGGGAGGGGTTTTTGGCAATCAGCCCCAGCATTTT
NA	NA	15	TRBV6-1	TRBJ1-2	CASSEHLDSDYGYTF	TGTGCCAGCAGTGAACATCTGGACAGTGACTATGGCTACACCTTC
NA	NA	13	TRBV19	TRBJ2-7	CASSQDRLNEQYF	TGTGCCAGTAGCCAAGACCGCCTCAACGAGCAGTACTTC
NA	TRBD2	15	TRBV5-6	TRBJ2-3	CASSLTSGYTDTQYF	TGTGCCAGCAGCCTGACTAGCGGATACACAGATACGCAGTATTTT
NA	NA	14	TRBV5-1	TRBJ2-7	CASSLDPSSYEQYF	TGCGCCAGCAGCTTAGACCCCTCCTCCTACGAGCAGTACTTC
NA	NA	17	TRBV4-2	TRBJ2-3	CASSQDLDLGGTDTQYF	TGTGCCAGCAGCCAAGATCTCGACCTCGGGGGCACAGATACGCAGTATTTT
few	NA	13	TRBV5-1	TRBJ2-7	CASSGDSLTEQYF	TGCGCCAGCAGCGGGGACTCATTAACGGAGCAGTACTTC
NA	TRBD1	16	TRBV15	TRBJ2-3	CATSRDPGQGPDTQYF	TGTGCCACCAGCAGAGACCCGGGACAGGGCCCAGATACGCAGTATTTT
once	TRBD1	14	TRBV28	TRBJ1-2	CASRQQGEVYGYTF	TGTGCCAGCAGGCAACAGGGGGAGGTCTATGGCTACACCTTC
NA	NA	13	TRBV7-8	TRBJ1-5	CASSLGQNQPQHF	TGTGCCAGCAGCCTAGGACAGAATCAGCCCCAGCATTTT
few	TRBD1	14	TRBV4-1	TRBJ1-2	CASSLGQGVYGYTF	TGCGCCAGCAGCCTAGGACAGGGGGTCTATGGCTACACCTTC
NA	NA	12	TRBV5-6	TRBJ2-7	CASTSGAYEQYF	TGTGCCAGCACTTCAGGTGCGTACGAGCAGTACTTC
once	NA	14	TRBV28	TRBJ1-1	CASSLRPLNTEAFF	TGTGCCAGCAGTCTCAGGCCTTTGAACACTGAAGCTTTCTTT
few	NA	14	TRBV19	TRBJ2-7	CASSIDFGPYEQYF	TGTGCCAGTAGTATAGACTTCGGACCCTACGAGCAGTACTTC
few	NA	14	TRBV28	TRBJ1-1	CASSFGRRNTEAFF	TGTGCCAGCAGCTTTGGACGGAGGAACACTGAAGCTTTCTTT
NA	NA	14	TRBV28	TRBJ1-5	CASSLWGSNQPQHF	TGTGCCAGCAGTTTATGGGGGAGCAATCAGCCCCAGCATTTT
NA	NA	14	TRBV6-5	TRBJ2-1	CASGSGTRANEQFF	TGTGCCAGCGGTTCGGGGACTCGGGCCAATGAGCAGTTCTTC
NA	NA	15	TRBV2	TRBJ1-3	CASRVQVLLGNTIYF	TGTGCCAGCAGGGTTCAGGTTCTGTTAGGAAACACCATATATTTT
once	TRBD2	16	TRBV4-2	TRBJ2-1	CASSTRAGGASHEQFF	TGTGCCAGCAGCACAAGAGCGGGGGGGGCCTCGCATGAGCAGTTCTTC
large	NA	14	TRBV9	TRBJ1-1	CASSASGGNTEAFF	TGTGCCAGCAGCGCGTCAGGAGGGAACACTGAAGCTTTCTTT
NA	NA	17	TRBV7-6	TRBJ1-4	CASSLRWGRATNEKLFF	TGTGCCAGCAGCTTACGATGGGGTAGGGCAACTAATGAAAAACTGTTTTTT
NA	TRBD2	15	TRBV2	TRBJ2-1	CARSRTSGRDNEQFF	TGTGCCAGATCGCGGACTAGCGGGAGGGATAATGAGCAGTTCTTC
NA	TRBD2	15	TRBV9	TRBJ2-5	CASSVVAGGGETQYF	TGTGCCAGCAGCGTAGTGGCGGGAGGGGGAGAGACCCAGTACTTC
NA	TRBD1	16	TRBV2	TRBJ2-3	CASSSSGTGGIDTQYF	TGTGCCAGCAGTTCCTCCGGGACAGGGGGTATAGATACGCAGTATTTT
NA	NA	18	TRBV7-8	TRBJ2-4	CASSLGGQTGLAKNIQYF	TGTGCCAGCAGCTTAGGAGGACAGACAGGATTAGCCAAAAACATTCAGTACTTC
NA	NA	14	TRBV28	TRBJ1-5	CASSLSLSNQPQHF	TGTGCCAGCAGTTTGTCACTTAGCAATCAGCCCCAGCATTTT
NA	TRBD2	15	TRBV9	TRBJ2-3	CASSVAGGRTDTQYF	TGTGCCAGCAGCGTAGCGGGAGGGCGTACAGATACGCAGTATTTT
NA	NA	14	TRBV15	TRBJ1-1	CATSRDLGGPEAFF	TGTGCCACCAGCAGAGATCTAGGAGGCCCTGAAGCTTTCTTT
few	TRBD2	16	TRBV7-9	TRBJ2-1	CASISLAGVAYNEQFF	TGTGCCAGCATCTCCTTAGCGGGAGTGGCCTACAATGAGCAGTTCTTC
once	NA	14	TRBV15	TRBJ1-4	CATRTGHPNEKLFF	TGTGCCACCAGAACAGGCCATCCTAATGAAAAACTGTTTTTT
few	TRBD1	13	TRBV10-3	TRBJ1-1	CAISEQGAAAAFF	TGTGCCATCAGTGAACAGGGGGCGGCGGCGGCTTTCTTT
NA	NA	15	TRBV15	TRBJ1-4	CATSRVGGLGEKLFF	TGTGCCACCAGCAGAGTAGGCGGGCTGGGTGAAAAACTGTTTTTT
NA	TRBD1	15	TRBV4-3	TRBJ2-3	CASSQTGRRTDTQYF	TGCGCCAGCAGCCAGACAGGGCGGCGCACAGATACGCAGTATTTT
NA	TRBD2	18	TRBV7-9	TRBJ2-7	CASSSWTSGRERIYEQYF	TGTGCCAGCAGCTCGTGGACTAGCGGGAGGGAGAGAATCTACGAGCAGTACTTC
NA	TRBD1	14	TRBV5-6	TRBJ2-3	CASSLQGATDTQYF	TGTGCCAGCAGCTTGCAGGGGGCCACAGATACGCAGTATTTT
NA	NA	15	TRBV5-5	TRBJ2-3	CASSFLPGNTDTQYF	TGTGCCAGCAGCTTTCTTCCCGGGAACACAGATACGCAGTATTTT
NA	TRBD1	16	TRBV2	TRBJ1-1	CASSLRGRQGNTEAFF	TGTGCCAGCAGTCTTAGAGGGCGACAGGGGAACACTGAAGCTTTCTTT
NA	TRBD1	14	TRBV28	TRBJ2-2	CASTSGQVTGELFF	TGTGCCAGCACCTCGGGACAGGTCACCGGGGAGCTGTTTTTT
NA	TRBD2	18	TRBV11-2	TRBJ2-7	CASSLGGWLAGLTGEQYF	TGTGCCAGCAGCTTAGGGGGTTGGCTAGCGGGACTTACGGGGGAGCAGTACTTC
few	NA	12	TRBV2	TRBJ2-5	CASQQGAETQYF	TGTGCCAGCCAGCAGGGTGCCGAGACCCAGTACTTC
NA	NA	16	TRBV5-1	TRBJ2-1	CASSSGLRERYNEQFF	TGCGCCAGCAGCTCCGGTTTGAGGGAGAGGTACAATGAGCAGTTCTTC
NA	NA	12	TRBV7-2	TRBJ2-2	CASSSKTGELFF	TGTGCCAGCAGCTCCAAAACCGGGGAGCTGTTTTTT
NA	TRBD1	17	TRBV19	TRBJ2-6	CASSVPGGPSGANVLTF	TGTGCCAGTAGCGTACCAGGGGGCCCCTCTGGGGCCAACGTCCTGACTTTC
NA	NA	11	TRBV9	TRBJ2-3	CASGGLDTQYF	TGTGCCAGCGGCGGGTTGGATACGCAGTATTTT